The 12 T cell receptor beta chains reported below all come from one sample, sequenced in a study of cytomegalovirus exposure and HLA in healthy donors (dated by TCRdb to 2016 to 2017). The library was generated by the immunoSEQ multiplex PCR assay. For the multiplex PCR, a mixture combining 60 forward primers for TCR Vbeta segments and 13 reverse primers for TCR Jbeta segments was used. TCRdb re-hosts the immuneACCESS table, in-frame sequences only. Its copies lack some clones; in the studies checked, an unresolved V gene accounts for under half of them, and the cause for the rest is not known. The table for this sample lists 120,000 or so clones; roughly 9% of them were counted only once. The ten biggest clones cover around 5.8% of the sample. Input material: PBMCs. These receptor sequences come from a woman aged 40 to 50 in good health and CMV-seropositive.

Turning to this clone: The sample carries other DNA sequences with the same CDR3. The gene calls are TRBV29-1 and TRBJ1-1; 9 nucleotides agree with TRBD1. This CDR3 is 13 amino acids long. V lost 4 bases and J lost 4; bases outside the gene matches: 4. Germline V CDR1 and CDR2: SQVTM, ANQGSEA. The CDR3 DNA reads TGCAGCGTTGGGGGACAGGGAGGCACTGAAGCTTTCTTT. Its translation: CSVGGQGGTEAFF.

The chain uses TRBV7-6 and TRBJ1-2, with unresolved D. The germline V gene has CDR1 SGHVS and CDR2 FNYEAQ. The CDR3 has 14 amino acids. The V and J ends lost 1 base and 4 bases respectively, with 10 bases between them. CDR3 nucleotide sequence: TGTGCCAGCAGCTTAGGGGAGAAAACCTATGGCTACACCTTC. Protein product: CASSLGEKTYGYTF. Full variable domain (rest looked up from reference TRBV7-6 and TRBJ1-2): GAGVSQSPRYKVTKRGQDVALRCDPISGHVSLYWYRQALGQGPEFLTYFNYEAQQDKSGLPNDRFSAERPEGSISTLTIQRTEQRDSAMYRCASSLGEKTYGYTFGSGTRLTVV.

This sequence joins TRBV6-5 and TRBJ1-2; perhaps TRBD1 as D (6 bases). V shed 1 base and J shed 3 bases, with 9 bases lying between them. This CDR3 has 14 amino acids. Germline values: CDR1 MNHEY, CDR2 SVGAGI. This chain's CDR3 is CASSYYRDDYGYTF. The DNA of the CDR3 is TGTGCCAGCAGTTACTACAGGGATGACTATGGCTACACCTTC.

This clone occurred a few times. This chain links TRBV2 with TRBJ1-6; D is possibly TRBD1 (6 bases). The CDR3 is made up of 15 amino acids. V lost 7 bases, J lost 3 bases, and 13 bases lay in between. In germline, CDR1 is SNHLY, CDR2 FYNNEI. The CDR3 nucleotides read TGTGCCAGCAACAGGGAGTACGTCTATAATTCACCCCTCCACTTT. This gives the protein CASNREYVYNSPLHF.

This clone was counted a few times. The CDR3 DNA follows: TGTGCCAGCAGCAGGCGACAGGGGGCGTGGGAGCAGTACTTC. Protein product: CASSRRQGAWEQYF. This chain links TRBV5-6 with TRBJ2-7; the match to TRBD1 covers 10 bases. The V gene's germline CDR1 is SGHDT and CDR2 YYEEEE. V gave up 4 bases and J gave up 7 bases; unmatched junction bases: 8. The CDR3 runs to 14 residues. Full variable domain (remainder filled in from reference TRBV5-6 and TRBJ2-7): DAGVTQSPTHLIKTRGQQVTLRCSPKSGHDTVSWYQQALGQGPQFIFQYYEEEERQRGNFPDRFSGHQFPNYSSELNVNALLLGDSALYLCASSRRQGAWEQYFGPGTRLTVT.

The chain couples TRBV29-1 to TRBJ2-7; perhaps TRBD1 as D (6 bases). Per the germline V gene, CDR1 is SQVTM and CDR2 is ANQGSEA. The CDR3 sequence is 14 residues long. V dropped 3 bases and J dropped 0 bases, with 12 bases sitting between them. The CDR3 DNA follows: TGCAGCGTTGATTCCGACAGGAACTCCTACGAGCAGTACTTC. It is translated as CSVDSDRNSYEQYF.

Only a few counts were recorded for this clone. The chain employs TRBV30 and TRBJ2-3; TRBD1 might be the D (6 bases). The V end lost 0 bases, the J end lost 2 bases, and 12 bases lay between the germline ends. Germline lookup yields CDR1 GTSNPN and CDR2 SVGIG (reference sequence). This CDR3 is built from 15 residues. The CDR3 region is CAWSVGQKHTDTQYF. Written as DNA, the CDR3 is TGTGCCTGGAGTGTAGGACAGAAGCACACAGATACGCAGTATTTT.

This clone was found a few times. The V and J genes are TRBV5-1 and TRBJ1-4; 7 bases are a match to TRBD1. Germline values: CDR1 SGHRS, CDR2 YFSETQ. Trimming at V came to 5 bases and at J to 0 bases, leaving 4 bases not matched to a gene. CDR3 size: 15 residues. CDR3 sequence: CASRFQGATNEKLFF. Written as DNA, the CDR3 is TGCGCCAGCAGATTTCAGGGGGCAACTAATGAAAAACTGTTTTTT.

There are a few counts of this clone. The rearrangement uses TRBV7-2 and TRBJ2-1, with TRBD1 identical over 8 bases. CDR1 and CDR2 from the germline V gene are SGHTA and FQGNSA. CDR3 length: 12 residues. Trimming cost V 4 bases and J 14 bases; bases outside gene matches: 7. For the CDR3, the DNA is TGTGCCAGCAGCTCCGGCGACAGGGGAAAGTTCTTC. Its protein product is CASSSGDRGKFF.

This chain uses TRBV6-1 with TRBJ2-3; D perhaps matches TRBD1 (6 bases). Germline values: CDR1 MNHNS, CDR2 SASEGT. The CDR3 is made up of 15 amino acids. Trimming removed 4 bases at V and 1 base at J, with 12 bases between. The CDR3 DNA is TGTGCCAGCAGTGGACAGGATAGGGGCACAGATACGCAGTATTTT. Translation gives CASSGQDRGTDTQYF.

This sequence joins TRBV4-1 and TRBJ2-7; tentative D call: TRBD2 (6 bases). Deletions cut 2 bases from V and 5 bases from J, with 16 bases between. CDR3 length: 15 amino acids. Germline CDR1 and CDR2: MGHRA and YSYEKL. The CDR3 nucleotides read TGCGCCAGCAGCCAAAGGTATGGGACTCTCCACGAGCAGTACTTC. This gives the protein CASSQRYGTLHEQYF.

This clone has a handful of counts. V and J are TRBV27 and TRBJ1-2; 9 bases are shared with TRBD1. The germline V gene has CDR1 MNHEY and CDR2 SMNVEV (reference sequence). There are 15 residues in the CDR3. V lost 5 bases to trimming and J lost 1 base; unmatched junction nucleotides: 5. CDR3 nucleotide sequence: TGTGCCAGCAGTCCCCGACAGGGGGTTAACTATGGCTACACCTTC. This codes for CASSPRQGVNYGYTF.